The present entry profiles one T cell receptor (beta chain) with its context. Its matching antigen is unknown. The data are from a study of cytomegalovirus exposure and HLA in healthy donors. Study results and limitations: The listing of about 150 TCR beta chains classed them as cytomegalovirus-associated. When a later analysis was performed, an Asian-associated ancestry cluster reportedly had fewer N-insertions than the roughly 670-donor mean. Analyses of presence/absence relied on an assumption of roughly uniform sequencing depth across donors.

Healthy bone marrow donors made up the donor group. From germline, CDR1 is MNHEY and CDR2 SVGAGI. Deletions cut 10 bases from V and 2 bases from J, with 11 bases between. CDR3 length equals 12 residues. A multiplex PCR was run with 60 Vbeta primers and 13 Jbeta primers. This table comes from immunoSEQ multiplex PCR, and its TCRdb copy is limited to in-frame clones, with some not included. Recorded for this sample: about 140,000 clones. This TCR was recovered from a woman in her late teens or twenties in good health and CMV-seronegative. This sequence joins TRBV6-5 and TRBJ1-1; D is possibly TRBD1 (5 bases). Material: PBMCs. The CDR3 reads CATQGTNTEAFF. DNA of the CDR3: TGTGCCACCCAGGGTACTAACACTGAAGCTTTCTTT.